This TCR beta chain originates from a study of shared clonotypes between healthy human individuals (TCRdb year 2020). Concerning the study at large: Two women and three men aged 18 to 49 years were included in the cohort. The study deeply sequenced blood TCR repertoires of roughly five healthy adults to estimate repertoire size and the extent of clonotype sharing between individuals. To increase sequencing depth and limit assay-specific biases, TCR repertoire library preparation and sequencing were carried out by different laboratories using diverse techniques. Between about 0.94 and 10 billion PBMCs per donor were obtained by leukapheresis. Summary of the overall study and its limitations: Pairwise subsampling led to the expectation that sequencing depth would affect the degree of clonotype sharing among donors. The genetic and exposure-history diversity represented was limited by the small number of donors. Only blood was sampled, and tissue TCR repertoires likely differ from those in blood.

The trim is 5 bases for V and 1 base for J, with a gap of 8 bases between the germline ends. For CDR1 and CDR2, the germline V gene lists SNHLY and FYNNEI. The CDR3 numbers 13 residues from cysteine through phenylalanine. The DNA shown is the 39-base CDR3, in frame from base 1. Comment on this clone: Its cognate antigen has yet to be identified. Qualities for individual bases were not recorded, and no much larger clone is one base off.

Healthy HIV-negative adults with no recently reported acute infections or vaccinations were included as donors. All donors were Caucasian adults living in Nashville, Tennessee, USA. For unsorted samples, tens of millions of PBMCs were counted and genomic DNA was extracted with the QIAamp DNA Blood Mini kit. Blood was obtained by leukapheresis, after which PBMCs were separated by Ficoll-Histopaque density gradient centrifugation and cryopreserved in liquid nitrogen vapor phase. Using the deep immunoSEQ assay, TCR CDR3 regions were amplified from genomic DNA by multiplex PCR. For each cell subset, the extracted genomic DNA was distributed evenly across all wells of several immunoSEQ 96-well plates, and each plate served as one replicate. For unsorted PBMC, approximately 310 ng genomic DNA, equal to approximately 30,000 T cell genomes, was loaded into each replicate PCR. Genomic DNA from unsorted PBMC was sequenced over ten immunoSEQ deep assay plates. Purified libraries were measured with a Qubit 3.0 fluorometer, size-checked on a Bioanalyzer 2100, and measured again with the KAPA Library Quantification kit. Every immunoSEQ 96-well plate was sequenced on a separate single-read 150-cycle Illumina NextSeq 550 flow cell. On the study's bioinformatics: Because the immunoSEQ output included only junctional sequences and no quality scores, the filtering could not be the same as the filtering used for full-length reads. Sequences were annotated with PyIR, a Python wrapper for IgBLAST v1.9, using IMGT germline references to assign V/J genes and CDR3. Any read was removed if the V/J assignment was weak (E-value above 1e-6), the CDR3 was missing, or the read contained stop codons, out-of-frame junctions, or ambiguous translated residues. V3J clonotypes were defined by identical inferred V gene, J gene, and CDR3 amino acid sequence. To compute the percentage overlap between repertoires, the number of shared unique clonotypes was divided by the size of the smaller repertoire. Richness of each repertoire was evaluated using RTK rarefaction, the Chao1 estimator, and Recon v2.1 estimates of unobserved clonotypes. TCRdb provides this immuneACCESS table in a form limited to in-frame rearrangements. Some clones are lacking; in checked studies, under half of them reflect an unresolved V gene, and why the rest are absent is not known. Clone size and V and J calls were adopted from that table, with D and trimming inferred from the DNA. Present in this sample are about 490,000 clones, 70% to 80% of which were seen just once. In total, the top ten clones hold under 15% of the sample.

The sequenced sample consisted of PBMCs. The receptor was derived from a woman in her forties in good health. Some clones in this sample may be carry-over from other donors' samples. Rearrangement joined TRBV2 to TRBJ2-5, with TRBD1 tentatively as D gene (6 bases match). The CDR3 is CASSPDSQETQYF. At the DNA level, the sequence is TGTGCCAGCAGTCCGGACAGCCAAGAGACCCAGTACTTC. Outside the CDR3, residues come from the reference TRBV2 and TRBJ2-5 proteins, so the full variable domain is: EPEVTQTPSHQVTQMGQEVILRCVPISNHLYFYWYRQILGQKVEFLVSFYNNEISEKSEIFDDQFSVERPDGSNFTLKIRSTKLEDSAMYFCASSPDSQETQYFGPGTRLLVL.